The sequence of this TCR beta chain was determined in a study of T cells in tuberculosis. Only one count was recorded for this clone. Some clones are missing from TCRdb's copy, which holds only in-frame ones; the method was immunoSEQ multiplex PCR. Among about 50,000 clones listed, about 96% were seen once. The time point denotes: new active TB diagnosis, blood taken before or within 7 days of starting treatment. The specimen was PBMCs, collected at tuberculosis diagnosis. This receptor was taken from an adult with tuberculosis.

As DNA, the CDR3 is TGTGCCAGCAGTCCACGCTCGTTGAGGACAGTCACCGGGGAGCTGTTTTTT. Protein: CASSPRSLRTVTGELFF. This chain uses TRBV7-9 with TRBJ2-2, with D tentatively TRBD1 (6 bases). V was shortened by 6 bases and J by 4 bases, with 21 bases between the two germline ends. Germline loops: CDR1 SEHNR, CDR2 FQNEAQ (reference sequence). The CDR3 is 17 amino acids.